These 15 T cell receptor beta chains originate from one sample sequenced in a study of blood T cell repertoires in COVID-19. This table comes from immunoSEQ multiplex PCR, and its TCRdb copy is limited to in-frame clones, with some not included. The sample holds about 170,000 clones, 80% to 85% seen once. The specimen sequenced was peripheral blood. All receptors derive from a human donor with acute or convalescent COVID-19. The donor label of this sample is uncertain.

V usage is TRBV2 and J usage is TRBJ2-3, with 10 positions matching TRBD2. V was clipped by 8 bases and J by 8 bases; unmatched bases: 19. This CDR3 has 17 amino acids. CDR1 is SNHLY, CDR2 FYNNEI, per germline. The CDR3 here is CASVGLAGVAEWGTQYF. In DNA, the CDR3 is TGTGCCAGCGTAGGCCTAGCGGGGGTCGCCGAGTGGGGTACGCAGTATTTT.

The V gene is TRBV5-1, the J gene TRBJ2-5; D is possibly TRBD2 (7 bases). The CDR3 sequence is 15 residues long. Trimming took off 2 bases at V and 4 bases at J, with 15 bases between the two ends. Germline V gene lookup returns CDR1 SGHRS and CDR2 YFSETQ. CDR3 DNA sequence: TGCGCCAGCAGCTTTAGGGGGGGCCGAGTAGAGACCCAGTACTTC. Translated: CASSFRGGRVETQYF.

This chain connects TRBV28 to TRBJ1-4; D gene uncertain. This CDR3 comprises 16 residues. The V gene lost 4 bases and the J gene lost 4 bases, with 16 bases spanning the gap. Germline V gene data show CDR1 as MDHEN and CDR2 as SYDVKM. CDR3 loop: CASSSPGSDLNEKLFF. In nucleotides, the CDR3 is TGTGCCAGCAGTTCCCCGGGAAGTGACCTTAATGAAAAACTGTTTTTT. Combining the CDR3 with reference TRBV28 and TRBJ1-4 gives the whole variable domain DVKVTQSSRYLVKRTGEKVFLECVQDMDHENMFWYRQDPGLGLRLIYFSYDVKMKEKGDIPEGYSVSREKKERFSLILESASTNQTSMYLCASSSPGSDLNEKLFFGSGTQLSVL.

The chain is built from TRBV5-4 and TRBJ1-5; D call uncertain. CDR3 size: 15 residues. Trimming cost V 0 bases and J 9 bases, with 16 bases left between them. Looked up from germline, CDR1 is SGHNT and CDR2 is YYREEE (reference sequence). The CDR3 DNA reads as TGTGCCAGCAGCTTGGGCGGGTCTCAACCTTGGCCCCAGCATTTT. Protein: CASSLGGSQPWPQHF.

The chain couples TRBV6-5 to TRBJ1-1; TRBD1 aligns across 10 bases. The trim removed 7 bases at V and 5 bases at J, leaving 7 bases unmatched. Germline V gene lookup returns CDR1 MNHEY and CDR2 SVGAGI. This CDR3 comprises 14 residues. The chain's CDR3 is CASTSDRGETEAFF. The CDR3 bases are TGTGCCAGCACCTCGGACAGGGGGGAAACTGAAGCTTTCTTT.

CDR3 coding DNA: TGTGCCAGCAGCTCGGCCCGACTAGCGGGGGCTGGGACCCAGTACTTC. Its translation: CASSSARLAGAGTQYF. The chain links TRBV5-6 to TRBJ2-5; 12 bases line up with TRBD2. The germline gives CDR1 SGHDT, CDR2 YYEEEE. This CDR3 contains 16 residues. Unmatched junction bases numbered 10, after V lost 3 bases and J lost 7 bases.

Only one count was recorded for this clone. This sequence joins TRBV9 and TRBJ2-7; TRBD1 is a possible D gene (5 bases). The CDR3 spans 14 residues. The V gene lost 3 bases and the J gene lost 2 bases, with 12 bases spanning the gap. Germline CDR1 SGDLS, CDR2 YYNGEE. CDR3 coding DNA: TGTGCCAGCAGCGCCCGGACAAGCCCCTACGAGCAGTACTTC. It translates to CASSARTSPYEQYF. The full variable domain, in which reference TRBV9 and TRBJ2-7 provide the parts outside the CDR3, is DSGVTQTPKHLITATGQRVTLRCSPRSGDLSVYWYQQSLDQGLQFLIQYYNGEERAKGNILERFSAQQFPDLHSELNLSSLELGDSALYFCASSARTSPYEQYFGPGTRLTVT.

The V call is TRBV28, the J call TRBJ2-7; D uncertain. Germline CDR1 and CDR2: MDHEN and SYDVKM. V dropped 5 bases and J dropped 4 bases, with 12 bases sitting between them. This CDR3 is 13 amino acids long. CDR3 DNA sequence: TGTGCCAGCAGTCCGACTGTCCCGTACGAGCAGTACTTC. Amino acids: CASSPTVPYEQYF.

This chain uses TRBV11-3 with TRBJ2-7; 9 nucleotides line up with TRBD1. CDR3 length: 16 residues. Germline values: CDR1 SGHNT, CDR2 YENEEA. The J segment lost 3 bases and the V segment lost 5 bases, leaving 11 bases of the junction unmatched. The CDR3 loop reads CASSTSGTGSDYEQYF. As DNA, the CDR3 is TGTGCCAGCAGCACCTCAGGGACAGGGAGCGACTACGAGCAGTACTTC.

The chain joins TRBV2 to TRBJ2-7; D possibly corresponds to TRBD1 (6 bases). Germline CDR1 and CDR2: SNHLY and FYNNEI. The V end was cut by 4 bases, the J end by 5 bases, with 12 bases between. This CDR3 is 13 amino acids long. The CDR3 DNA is TGTGCCAGCAGTGTAGGGCAGGGGAACGAGCAGTACTTC. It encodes CASSVGQGNEQYF.

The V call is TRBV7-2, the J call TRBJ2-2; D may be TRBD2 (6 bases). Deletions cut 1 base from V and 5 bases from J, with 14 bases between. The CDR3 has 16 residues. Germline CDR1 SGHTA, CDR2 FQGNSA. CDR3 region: CASSLVGSSGTGELFF. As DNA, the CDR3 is TGTGCCAGCAGCTTAGTGGGTAGTAGCGGAACCGGGGAGCTGTTTTTT.

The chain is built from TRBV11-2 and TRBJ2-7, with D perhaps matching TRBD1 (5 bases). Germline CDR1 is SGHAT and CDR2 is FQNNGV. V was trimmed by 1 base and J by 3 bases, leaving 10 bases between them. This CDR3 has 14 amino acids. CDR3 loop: CASSLAGFVYEQYF. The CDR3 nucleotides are TGTGCCAGCAGCTTAGCAGGGTTCGTCTACGAGCAGTACTTC.

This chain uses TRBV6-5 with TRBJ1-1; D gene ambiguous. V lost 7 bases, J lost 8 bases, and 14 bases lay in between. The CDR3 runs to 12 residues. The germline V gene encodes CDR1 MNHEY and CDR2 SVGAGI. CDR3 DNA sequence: TGTGCCAGCACCCGGGGAGGCGGGGAAGCTTTCTTT. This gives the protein CASTRGGGEAFF.

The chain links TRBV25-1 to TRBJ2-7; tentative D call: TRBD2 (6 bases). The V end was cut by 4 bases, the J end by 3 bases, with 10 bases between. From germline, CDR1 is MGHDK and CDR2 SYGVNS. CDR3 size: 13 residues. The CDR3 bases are TGTGCCAGCAGTGTGGGACTTATCTACGAGCAGTACTTC. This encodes CASSVGLIYEQYF.

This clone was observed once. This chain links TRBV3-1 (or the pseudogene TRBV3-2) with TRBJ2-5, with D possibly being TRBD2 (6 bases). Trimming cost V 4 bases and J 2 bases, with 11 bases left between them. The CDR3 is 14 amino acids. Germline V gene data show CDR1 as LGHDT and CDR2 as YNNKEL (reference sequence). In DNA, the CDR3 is TGTGCCAGCAGCCCAAGCGGGCTTCAAGAGACCCAGTACTTC. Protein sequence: CASSPSGLQETQYF.